This TCR beta chain comes out of a study of blood T cells in healthy people across ages. Whole-study context: Template-switching capture recovered about one barcoded beta molecule per two T cells.

This clonotype turned up a few times. Its antigen is still unknown. CDR1 and CDR2 from the germline V gene are LGHNA and YSLEER. V shed 1 base, J shed 8 bases, and the junction held 6 bases outside the gene matches. The CDR3 has 15 amino acids. Next came a second PCR, run for 7 to 11 cycles, which used a sample-barcoded 5' primer along with a J-beta primer mix. MiXCR was run by TCRdb on the 5' RACE reads, yielding one entry per CDR3 protein. The sample consists of 1.5 million to 2 million distinct CDR3 sequences, roughly 30% of them appearing once. Study-level findings and limits: With age, beta diversity per million T cells declined roughly linearly, significantly by around 43. Shifts in expanded clonotypes may have been confounded by donor CMV status, which was unknown.

This clonotype was sampled from a woman in her twenties or thirties in good health. The sequenced material came from blood. This rearrangement joins TRBV4-3 to TRBJ2-1; 9 bases line up with TRBD1. CDR3 DNA: TGCGCCAGCAGCCAAGGGGACAGGGCGCTGGATGAGCAGTTCTTC. Its translation is CASSQGDRALDEQFF.